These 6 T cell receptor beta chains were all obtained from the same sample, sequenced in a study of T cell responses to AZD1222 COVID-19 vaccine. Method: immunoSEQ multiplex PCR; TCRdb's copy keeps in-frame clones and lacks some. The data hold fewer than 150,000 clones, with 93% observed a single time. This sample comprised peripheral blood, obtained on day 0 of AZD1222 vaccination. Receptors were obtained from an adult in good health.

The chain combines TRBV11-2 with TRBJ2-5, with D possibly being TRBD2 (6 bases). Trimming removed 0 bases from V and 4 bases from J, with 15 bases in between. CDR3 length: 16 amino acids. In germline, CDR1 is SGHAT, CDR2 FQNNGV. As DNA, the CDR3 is TGTGCCAGCAGCTTAGATCGAGGGCGGGGAGGAGAGACCCAGTACTTC. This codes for CASSLDRGRGGETQYF.

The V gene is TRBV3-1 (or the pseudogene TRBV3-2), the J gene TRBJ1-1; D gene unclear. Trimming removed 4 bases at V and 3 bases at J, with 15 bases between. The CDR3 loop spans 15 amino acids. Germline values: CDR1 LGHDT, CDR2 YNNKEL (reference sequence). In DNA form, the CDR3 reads TGTGCCAGCAGCCGAAGTTTTGTCGGCGACACTGAAGCTTTCTTT. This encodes CASSRSFVGDTEAFF.

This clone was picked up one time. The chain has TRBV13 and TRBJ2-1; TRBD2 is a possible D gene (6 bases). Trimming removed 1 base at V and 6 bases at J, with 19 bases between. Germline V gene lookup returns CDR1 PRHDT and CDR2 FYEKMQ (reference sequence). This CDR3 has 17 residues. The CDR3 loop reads CASSLEGGTPRGNEQFF. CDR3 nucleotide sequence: TGTGCCAGCAGCTTAGAGGGCGGGACCCCGAGGGGCAATGAGCAGTTCTTC.

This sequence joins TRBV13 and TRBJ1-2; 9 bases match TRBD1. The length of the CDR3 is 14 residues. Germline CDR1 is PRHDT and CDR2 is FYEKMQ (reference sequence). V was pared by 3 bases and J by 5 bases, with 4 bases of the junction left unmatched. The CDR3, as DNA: TGTGCCAGCAGCTTCGGACAGGGGCTATATGGCTACACCTTC. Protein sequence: CASSFGQGLYGYTF.

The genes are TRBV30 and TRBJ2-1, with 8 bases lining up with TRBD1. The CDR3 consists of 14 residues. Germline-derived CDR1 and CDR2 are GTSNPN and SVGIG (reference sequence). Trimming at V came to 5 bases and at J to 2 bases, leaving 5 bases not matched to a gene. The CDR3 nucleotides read TGTGCCTGGCGGACAGGGTTAGCCTACAATGAGCAGTTCTTC. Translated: CAWRTGLAYNEQFF.

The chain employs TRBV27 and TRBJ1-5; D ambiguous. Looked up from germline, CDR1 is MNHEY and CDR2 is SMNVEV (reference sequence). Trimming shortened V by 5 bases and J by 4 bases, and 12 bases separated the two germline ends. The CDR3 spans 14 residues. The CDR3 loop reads CASSIRANNQPQHF. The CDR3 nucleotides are TGTGCCAGCAGTATCCGGGCCAATAATCAGCCCCAGCATTTT.